The 7 T cell receptor beta chains given below trace back to one sample, sequenced in a study of cytomegalovirus exposure and HLA in healthy donors. Primers: 60 Vbeta forward and 13 Jbeta reverse. The protocol was immunoSEQ multiplex PCR, while the TCRdb copy is restricted to in-frame clones and leaves out a portion. Among around 190,000 clones listed, 65% to 85% were seen once. Sequenced: PBMCs. The source of these receptors is a young woman in good health and CMV-seronegative.

The chain is built from TRBV5-6 and TRBJ1-3, with 8 bases identical to TRBD1. The germline CDR1 and CDR2 sequences are SGHDT and YYEEEE. The CDR3 is 15 amino acids. Trimming removed 2 bases from V and 5 bases from J; junction bases left unmatched: 6. The CDR3 sequence is CASSLPTGDRNTIYF. The CDR3 DNA reads TGTGCCAGCAGCTTACCGACAGGGGATCGAAACACCATATATTTT. Looking up the rest from reference TRBV5-6 and TRBJ1-3 gives the full variable domain: DAGVTQSPTHLIKTRGQQVTLRCSPKSGHDTVSWYQQALGQGPQFIFQYYEEEERQRGNFPDRFSGHQFPNYSSELNVNALLLGDSALYLCASSLPTGDRNTIYFGEGSWLTVV.

The DNA of the CDR3 is TGTGCCAGCAGCTTGGAGGGACGCCCCGGGAACACCATATATTTT. This codes for CASSLEGRPGNTIYF. The chain links TRBV7-9 to TRBJ1-3, with D possibly TRBD1 on 5 matching bases. The CDR3 extends over 15 amino acids. Germline V gives CDR1 SEHNR, CDR2 FQNEAQ (reference sequence). Trimming left V 3 bases short and J 7 bases short, with 16 bases between.

The chain combines TRBV5-6 with TRBJ2-1; TRBD2 agrees at 10 bases. The CDR3 contains 13 residues. V lost 3 bases to trimming and J lost 9 bases; unmatched junction nucleotides: 3. From germline, CDR1 is SGHDT and CDR2 YYEEEE. The CDR3 region is CASSSLAGVEQFF. DNA of the CDR3: TGTGCCAGCAGCTCGCTAGCGGGGGTTGAGCAGTTCTTC.

V usage is TRBV5-1 and J usage is TRBJ1-2; TRBD1 agrees at 12 bases. The ends lost 3 bases at V and 6 bases at J; junction bases unmatched: 6. CDR3 length equals 15 residues. Germline CDR1 is SGHRS and CDR2 is YFSETQ. The CDR3 region is CASSSAGTGGDGYTF. In nucleotides, the CDR3 is TGCGCCAGCAGCTCCGCCGGGACAGGGGGCGATGGCTACACCTTC.

The chain combines TRBV28 with TRBJ2-7; D remains unclear. This CDR3 region has 12 residues. V lost 4 bases and J lost 4, with 8 bases in between. The germline CDR1 and CDR2 sequences are MDHEN and SYDVKM. The CDR3 is CASSSTLYEQYF. CDR3 in DNA: TGTGCCAGCAGTTCAACATTATACGAGCAGTACTTC. Full variable domain (remainder filled in from reference TRBV28 and TRBJ2-7): DVKVTQSSRYLVKRTGEKVFLECVQDMDHENMFWYRQDPGLGLRLIYFSYDVKMKEKGDIPEGYSVSREKKERFSLILESASTNQTSMYLCASSSTLYEQYFGPGTRLTVT.

The rearrangement joins TRBV30 to TRBJ1-1, with D possibly matching TRBD1 (6 bases). The germline V gene encodes CDR1 GTSNPN and CDR2 SVGIG (reference sequence). The CDR3 length is 12 residues. Deletions cut 3 bases from V and 7 bases from J, with 12 bases between. As DNA, the CDR3 is TGTGCCTGGAGGGCACAGGGAAATGAAGCTTTCTTT. It specifies CAWRAQGNEAFF.

Concerning this clone itself: A read error may produce the germline difference seen at one junction end. The chain recombines TRBV2 with TRBJ1-4; TRBD1 is a possible D gene (5 bases). Germline lookup yields CDR1 SNHLY and CDR2 FYNNEI. This CDR3 contains 16 residues. CDR3 DNA: TGTGCCAGCAGGGAAGGGGACTTTCCCTCGGGTGAAAAACTGTTTTTT. Its translation: CASREGDFPSGEKLFF. Using reference TRBV2 and TRBJ1-4 for the parts outside the CDR3, the full variable domain is EPEVTQTPSHQVTQMGQEVILRCVPISNHLYFYWYRQILGQKVEFLVSFYNNEISEKSEIFDDQFSVERPDGSNFTLKIRSTKLEDSAMYFCASREGDFPSGEKLFFGSGTQLSVL.